The rows below give T cell receptor beta chains drawn from one sample of a study of cytomegalovirus exposure and HLA in healthy donors. Method: immunoSEQ multiplex PCR; TCRdb's copy keeps in-frame clones and lacks some. The table shows some 120,000 clones, with under 90% occurring only once. The specimen was PBMCs. The receptor source for this set is a man aged 30 to 45 in good health and CMV-seronegative. Both conserved end residues are part of each CDR3. The D gene is left open where the match is weak. The size field is filled for only some rows; it gives once, few, many or a size class.

size	V	J	D	DNA	CDR3
once	TRBV2	TRBJ1-6	TRBD1	TGTGCCAGCATCGACAGGGAGACGTCCTATAATTCACCCCTCCACTTT	CASIDRETSYNSPLHF
-	TRBV5-4	TRBJ1-3	TRBD1	TGTGCCAGCAGCACCGGGACAGGTGATTCACCCAAGGGAAACACCATATATTTT	CASSTGTGDSPKGNTIYF
-	TRBV5-5	TRBJ2-1	-	TGTGCCAGCAGCTTGGTAATTATTGGTAACCATCGGGGCAATGAGCAGTTCTTC	CASSLVIIGNHRGNEQFF
-	TRBV6-6	TRBJ2-7	TRBD1	TGTGCCAGCCTGACCCACAGGGGGCTTGTCTACGAGCAGTACTTC	CASLTHRGLVYEQYF
-	TRBV18	TRBJ2-7	-	TGTGCCAGCTCACCCCGGCAGGGCGGACGCTACGAGCAGTACTTC	CASSPRQGGRYEQYF
-	TRBV5-4	TRBJ1-2	-	TGTGCCAGCAGTGTACCCAGGGGTCGTGGCTACACCTTC	CASSVPRGRGYTF
-	TRBV4-1	TRBJ2-7	TRBD1	TGCGCCAGCAGCCAAGATCGGGACAGGATCTACGAGCAGTACTTC	CASSQDRDRIYEQYF
once	TRBV6-1	TRBJ1-3	-	TGTGCCAGCAGTGCCAGGGGACGAAACACCATATATTTT	CASSARGRNTIYF
-	TRBV29-1	TRBJ2-1	-	TGCAGCGTTGTAGATAGCTCCTACAATGAGCAGTTCTTC	CSVVDSSYNEQFF
-	TRBV11-2	TRBJ2-7	TRBD1	TGTGCCAGCAGCTCCCAAGTAGGGACAGGGTCCTACGAGCAGTACTTC	CASSSQVGTGSYEQYF
-	TRBV5-4	TRBJ2-7	TRBD1	TGTGCCAGCAGCACCTCAACAGGGGGATTCTACGAGCAGTACTTC	CASSTSTGGFYEQYF
-	TRBV6-5	TRBJ2-2	TRBD2	TGTGCCAGCACCAACGGCGGGGGTTGGACCGGGGAGCTGTTTTTT	CASTNGGGWTGELFF
-	TRBV5-1	TRBJ1-2	TRBD1	TGCGCCAGCAGCCAGGGGGACGGTGCCTATGGCTACACCTTC	CASSQGDGAYGYTF
-	TRBV5-1	TRBJ1-6	-	TGCGCCAGCAGTGAACGAGGGAGTACATCACCCCTCCACTTT	CASSERGSTSPLHF
-	TRBV5-4	TRBJ1-3	TRBD1	TGTGCCAGCAGCTTGGGAGCGGGACAGGGGGCAACAGGAAACACCATATATTTT	CASSLGAGQGATGNTIYF
once	TRBV5-1	TRBJ2-7	TRBD1	TGCGCCAGCAGCTTGGTTGTGACAGGGAACGAGCAGTACTTC	CASSLVVTGNEQYF
once	TRBV27	TRBJ2-1	TRBD2	TGTGCCAGCAGTTCGGGTCCACTAGCGGGGGGAGGTGAGCAGTTCTTC	CASSSGPLAGGGEQFF
-	TRBV27	TRBJ1-1	TRBD1	TGTGCCAGCAGCCCCCTGAGGGACAGGACCTTTAACACTGAAGCTTTCTTT	CASSPLRDRTFNTEAFF
-	TRBV5-6	TRBJ1-2	-	TGTGCCAGCAACTACGTTGTTGCCCGGAGGGAGGGTGGCTACACCTTC	CASNYVVARREGGYTF
-	TRBV7-9	TRBJ1-2	TRBD1	TGTGCCAGCAGCTTAGTCGGGACAGACAATGGCTACACCTTC	CASSLVGTDNGYTF
-	TRBV4-1	TRBJ1-2	TRBD1	TGCGCCAGCAGCCAGGTTGGACAGGGGATAAGGTATGGCTACACCTTC	CASSQVGQGIRYGYTF
once	TRBV5-1	TRBJ2-7	TRBD1	TGCGCCAGCAGCGGGACAGCGACATCCTACGAGCAGTACTTC	CASSGTATSYEQYF
-	TRBV25-1	TRBJ1-1	-	TGTGCCAGCAGTCCCCCTCCGGGCGAGGGGAACACTGAAGCTTTCTTT	CASSPPPGEGNTEAFF
-	TRBV18	TRBJ2-7	TRBD1	TGTGCCAGCTCACCCCCCGGACAGGGCTACGAGCAGTACTTC	CASSPPGQGYEQYF
-	TRBV13	TRBJ2-7	TRBD1	TGTGCCAGCAGGCCCCGGGACAGGATCGGCTACGAGCAGTACTTC	CASRPRDRIGYEQYF
-	TRBV27	TRBJ1-1	TRBD1	TGTGCCAACAGTCGACAGGGAGACACTGAAGCTTTCTTT	CANSRQGDTEAFF
-	TRBV25-1	TRBJ2-1	-	TGTGCCAGCGTGGGAGTGAGCTCCTACAATGAGCAGTTCTTC	CASVGVSSYNEQFF
few	TRBV2	TRBJ1-2	TRBD1	TGTGCCAGCAGTGAAGAGGGACAGGGCTGGGGCTACACCTTC	CASSEEGQGWGYTF
few	TRBV19	TRBJ2-7	-	TGTGCCAGTAGCGACAGCCCCTCAGTGAGGCCGCAGTACTTC	CASSDSPSVRPQYF
-	TRBV9	TRBJ2-5	-	TGTGCCAGCAGCTTGCTGGGGGGGCCCCAAGAGACCCAGTACTTC	CASSLLGGPQETQYF
-	TRBV7-9	TRBJ2-1	TRBD1	TGTGCCAGCAGCGCCAGGACAGGGAGTGAGCAGTTCTTC	CASSARTGSEQFF
-	TRBV7-6	TRBJ1-5	-	TGTGCCAGCAGCGCCAGACAGATTAGCAATCAGCCCCAGCATTTT	CASSARQISNQPQHF
-	TRBV5-1	TRBJ2-2	TRBD1	TGCGCCAGCAGCCATGTCAGGGGGCACACCGGGGAGCTGTTTTTT	CASSHVRGHTGELFF
-	TRBV7-3	TRBJ2-3	-	TGTGCCAGCAGCTTAAATGGGGGAGGAGATACGCAGTATTTT	CASSLNGGGDTQYF
-	TRBV5-4	TRBJ2-5	TRBD1	TGTGCCAGCAGCTCAGGACAGGGGCAGTGGACCCAGTACTTC	CASSSGQGQWTQYF
-	TRBV2	TRBJ1-3	-	TGTGCCAGCAGTGAGGGCAGATACACTGGAAACACCATATATTTT	CASSEGRYTGNTIYF
-	TRBV18	TRBJ2-1	-	TGTGCCAGCTCACCTCAGGATAGCTCCTACAATGAGCAGTTCTTC	CASSPQDSSYNEQFF
once	TRBV2	TRBJ2-3	-	TGTGCCAGCAGTCCCGGGAATGGCGGGACAGCGGATACGCAGTATTTT	CASSPGNGGTADTQYF
-	TRBV7-2	TRBJ1-4	-	TGTGCCAGCAGTTTACGGAGGTTCCCTAATGAAAAACTGTTTTTT	CASSLRRFPNEKLFF
-	TRBV19	TRBJ1-1	-	TGTGCCAGTAGTATGGGGGGTGGGAACGCTGAAGCTTTCTTT	CASSMGGGNAEAFF
once	TRBV13	TRBJ2-3	-	TGTGCCAGCAGCTTAGGTGGGACTCCTTACACAGATACGCAGTATTTT	CASSLGGTPYTDTQYF
-	TRBV9	TRBJ1-3	-	TGTGCCAGCAGCGTTGGGCAGGACTCTGGAAACACCATATATTTT	CASSVGQDSGNTIYF
-	TRBV29-1	TRBJ2-1	TRBD2	TGCAGCGTCGGACTAGCGGGAGACAATGAGCAGTTCTTC	CSVGLAGDNEQFF
-	TRBV27	TRBJ2-7	TRBD1	TGTGCCAGCAGTAGACAGGGTTCCCACGAGCAGTACTTC	CASSRQGSHEQYF
-	TRBV7-9	TRBJ1-1	-	TGTGCCAGCAGCTTAGAATTAAGCGGCGCTGAAGCTTTCTTT	CASSLELSGAEAFF
-	TRBV7-9	TRBJ1-2	TRBD1	TGTGCCAGCAGCTCTACAGGGGACTATGGCTACACCTTC	CASSSTGDYGYTF
-	TRBV7-9	TRBJ1-1	-	TGTGCCAGCAGCCAACCTAATGAAGCTTTCTTT	CASSQPNEAFF
-	TRBV28	TRBJ1-4	TRBD1	TGTGCCAGCAGCCACAACAGGGGGTTTAAAGAAAAACTGTTTTTT	CASSHNRGFKEKLFF
-	TRBV6-4	TRBJ2-1	TRBD2	TGTGCCAGCAGTGCCGGGACTAGCTCCTACAATGAGCAGTTCTTC	CASSAGTSSYNEQFF
-	TRBV4-3	TRBJ1-1	TRBD1	TGCGCCAGCAGCCAAGGGGGACAGGAAGCTTTCTTT	CASSQGGQEAFF
-	TRBV7-2	TRBJ2-2	TRBD1	TGTGCCAGAGCGACAGGGGGCGCCGGGGAGCTGTTTTTT	CARATGGAGELFF
-	TRBV11-2	TRBJ2-7	-	TGTGCCAGCAGCTTAAGCTTGGCCTACGAGCAGTACTTC	CASSLSLAYEQYF